This T cell receptor (beta chain) was retrieved from a study of blood T cell repertoires in COVID-19. CDR3 length: 14 residues. Germline V gene lookup returns CDR1 SGHTA and CDR2 FQGNSA. Trimming took 5 bases from V and 5 from J; bases not matched to a gene: 9. Libraries were prepared by immunoSEQ multiplex PCR; TCRdb keeps only in-frame clonotypes and omits some of them. The sample holds under 200,000 clones, 86% seen once. This clone was seen just once. The receptor's source is a man aged 55-75 years with acute or convalescent COVID-19. Sample: peripheral blood. The chain joins TRBV7-2 to TRBJ2-7; 7 nucleotides agree with TRBD1. The CDR3 nucleotides are TGTGCCAGCAGCCTAGGGACAGCCTATAACGAGCAGTACTTC. It codes for CASSLGTAYNEQYF.